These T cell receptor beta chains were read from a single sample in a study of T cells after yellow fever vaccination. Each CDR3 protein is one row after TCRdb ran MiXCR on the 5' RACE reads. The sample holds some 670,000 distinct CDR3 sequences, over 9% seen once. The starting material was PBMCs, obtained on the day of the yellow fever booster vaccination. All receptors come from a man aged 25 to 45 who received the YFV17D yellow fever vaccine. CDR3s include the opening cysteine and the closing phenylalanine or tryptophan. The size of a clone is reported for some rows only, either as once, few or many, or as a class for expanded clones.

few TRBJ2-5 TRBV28 CATQRAIETQYF
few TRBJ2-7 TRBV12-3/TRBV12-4 CASSFKDRVSYEQYF
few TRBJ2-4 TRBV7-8 CASSSGGRPSDIQYF
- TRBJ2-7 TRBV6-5 CASSYSSGGVHEQYF
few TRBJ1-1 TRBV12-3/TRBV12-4 CASRARQGVGEAFF
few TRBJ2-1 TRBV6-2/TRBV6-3 CASSYSTGSLNNEQFF
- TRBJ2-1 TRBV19 CASSIKQGTYNEQFF
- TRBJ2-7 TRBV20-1 CSARGGLAGGISYEQYF
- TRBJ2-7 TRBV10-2 CASSPTGGASSYEQYF
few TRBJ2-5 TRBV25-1 CASSGVYRQQETQYF
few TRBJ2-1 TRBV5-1 CASSLVPGYNEQFF
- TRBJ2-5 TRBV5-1 CASRGTRKETQYF
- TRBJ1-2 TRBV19 CASRRNYGYTF
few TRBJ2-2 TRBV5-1 CASSPSGIAGVGGELFF
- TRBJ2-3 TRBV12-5 CASGVNTDTQYF
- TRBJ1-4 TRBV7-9 CASSFWTAQPNEKLFF
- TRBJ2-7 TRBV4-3 CASSQEQGIEQYF
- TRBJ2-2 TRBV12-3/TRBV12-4 CASSLLIGFANTGELFF
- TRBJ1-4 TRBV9 CASSAAQGAKNEKLFF
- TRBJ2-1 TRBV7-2 CAGGGLAGNNEQFF
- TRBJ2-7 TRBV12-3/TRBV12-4 CASSLSARGYEQYF
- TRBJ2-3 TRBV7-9 CASRRVSANRGEDTQYF
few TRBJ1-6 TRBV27 CASSLFSGAGYNSPLHF
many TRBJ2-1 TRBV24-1 CATSDWGLAGALEQFF
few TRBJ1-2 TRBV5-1 CASSLDTGAQGYTF
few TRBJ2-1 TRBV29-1 CSVGAGLFF